The 10 T cell receptor beta chains presented below share a single source sample, sequenced in a study of blood T cell repertoires in COVID-19. Method: immunoSEQ multiplex PCR; TCRdb's copy keeps in-frame clones and lacks some. The table lists 300,000 to 350,000 clones, nearly 90% of them singletons. Input material: PBMCs or T cells enriched from blood (not recorded which). These receptors originate from a woman younger than 45 who had recovered from COVID-19.

The V gene is TRBV6-2 or TRBV6-3, the J gene TRBJ2-2; D might be TRBD1 (6 bases). Trimming left V 0 bases short and J 4 bases short, with 6 bases between. This CDR3 comprises 14 residues. The germline V gene encodes CDR1 MNHEY and CDR2 SVGEGT. CDR3 sequence: CASSYSDSTGELFF. The CDR3 region has the DNA TGTGCCAGCAGTTACTCGGACAGCACCGGGGAGCTGTTTTTT.

V and J are TRBV27 and TRBJ1-1; possible D gene TRBD1, 5 bases. Germline V lookup: CDR1 MNHEY, CDR2 SMNVEV (reference sequence). The CDR3 contains 14 residues. V lost 5 bases and J lost 4, with 14 bases in between. The CDR3 DNA follows: TGTGCCAGCAGTGTCCTGGGGGGGAGCACTGAAGCTTTCTTT. Amino acid sequence: CASSVLGGSTEAFF.

This clone was recorded a few times. The chain links TRBV1 to TRBJ1-2. TRBV1 is an annotated pseudogene. CDR3 size: 15 residues. This CDR3 reads CTSSRGPARGYGYTF. The CDR3 coding sequence is TGCACCAGCAGCCGAGGGCCAGCACGTGGGTATGGCTACACCTTC.

J is TRBJ2-5 and V is TRBV29-1, with 8 bases lining up with TRBD2. Germline CDR1 is SQVTM and CDR2 is ANQGSEA. With 4 bases clipped from V and 1 base from J, the junction kept 8 bases outside the gene matches. The CDR3 loop spans 15 amino acids. The chain's CDR3 is CSVVGASGPQETQYF. The CDR3 DNA is TGCAGCGTTGTGGGGGCTAGCGGGCCCCAAGAGACCCAGTACTTC.

The V and J genes are TRBV29-1 and TRBJ1-2; D is undetermined. The germline V and J ends were trimmed by 2 bases and 5 bases, with 12 bases remaining between them. CDR1 and CDR2 from the germline V gene are SQVTM and ANQGSEA. This CDR3 region has 13 residues. This CDR3 reads CSVEQDFNYGYTF. CDR3 coding DNA: TGCAGCGTTGAACAGGACTTCAATTATGGCTACACCTTC.

In this sample, this clone turned up a few times. The CDR3 DNA is TGTGCCACCAGCAGGGGGGGGCCGAGTACTGAAGCTTTCTTT. Translated, it gives CATSRGGPSTEAFF. The chain combines TRBV15 with TRBJ1-1, with D maybe TRBD1 (6 bases). Trimming cost V 3 bases and J 5 bases, with 13 bases left between them. Germline loops: CDR1 LNHNV, CDR2 YYDKDF (reference sequence). The CDR3 totals 14 residues. Using reference TRBV15 and TRBJ1-1 for the parts outside the CDR3, the full variable domain is DAMVIQNPRYQVTQFGKPVTLSCSQTLNHNVMYWYQQKSSQAPKLLFHYYDKDFNNEADTPDNFQSRRPNTSFCFLDIRSPGLGDTAMYLCATSRGGPSTEAFFGQGTRLTVV.

The chain has TRBV10-3 and TRBJ2-2, with D perhaps matching TRBD2 (6 bases). This CDR3 region has 17 residues. V dropped 6 bases and J dropped 6 bases, with 23 bases sitting between them. The germline V gene encodes CDR1 ENHRY and CDR2 SYGVKD. CDR3 region: CAISETPGPSEAGELFF. The CDR3 region has the DNA TGTGCCATCAGCGAAACCCCAGGGCCTAGCGAGGCCGGGGAGCTGTTTTTT.

CDR3 loop: CSVDGGLGTGVNEQYF. The DNA of the CDR3 is TGCAGCGTTGATGGCGGTTTAGGGACAGGGGTCAACGAGCAGTACTTC. The gene calls are TRBV29-1 and TRBJ2-7; 10 nucleotides align to TRBD1. The CDR3 runs 16 residues. Germline CDR1 is SQVTM and CDR2 is ANQGSEA. The ends lost 3 bases at V and 5 bases at J; junction bases unmatched: 13.

The J gene is TRBJ2-7, the V gene TRBV27, with 9 bases matching TRBD1. J was trimmed by 0 bases and V by 3 bases; bases with no gene match: 6. Germline V lookup: CDR1 MNHEY, CDR2 SMNVEV (reference sequence). The CDR3 has 16 residues. CDR3 bases: TGTGCCAGCAGTTTTAACGGACAGGGGATCTCCTACGAGCAGTACTTC. Its translation: CASSFNGQGISYEQYF.

The J gene is TRBJ1-4, the V gene TRBV12-3 or TRBV12-4; D is ambiguous. The CDR3 length is 11 residues. Trimming took off 4 bases at V and 8 bases at J, with 5 bases between the two ends. In DNA form, the CDR3 reads TGTGCCAGCAGTTACAAGGAAAAACTGTTTTTT. This gives the protein CASSYKEKLFF.